Listed here is a single T cell receptor beta chain. This CDR3 is built from 16 residues. The germline gives CDR1 SGHRS, CDR2 YFSETQ. V dropped 4 bases and J dropped 2; count of bases not matched to a gene: 9. The data stem from a study of blood T cell repertoires in COVID-19. Study summary: Sample material is recorded as cDNA or gDNA derived from T cells, B-cell-depleted T cells, or PBMCs.

Original data processing: Researchers report that nucleated cell counts were estimated from reference gene primer amplification. Measured with immunoSEQ multiplex PCR; TCRdb has only the in-frame clones, and not every one. V and J calls and clone size are given by that table; D and trimming were obtained from the DNA. Of 150,000 or so clones in the sample, more than 75% were seen once. The V call is TRBV5-1, the J call TRBJ2-1; 7 nucleotides align to TRBD1. The TCR sequence derives from a man aged 80 or over with acute or convalescent COVID-19. Source material: peripheral blood. This CDR3 reads CASSPLMGTAYNEQFF. CDR3 DNA sequence: TGCGCCAGCAGCCCCTTAATGGGGACAGCCTACAATGAGCAGTTCTTC.